What follows is one TCR beta chain and its context. Its specificity is not known. Expressed TCRB transcripts got sequenced, as all isolated RNA was reverse transcribed. Produced via immunoSEQ multiplex PCR; TCRdb's table is partial and in-frame only. In the table there are around 160,000 clones, 6.5% to 8.5% of which are singletons. The data derive from a study of beta chain features in type 1 diabetes. Overall study findings and caveats: People with Type 1 diabetes carried modestly yet significantly shorter TCRB CDR3s in all four CD4+ subsets.

The specimen was central memory CD4+ T cells from blood. The receptor's source is a woman between 18 and 29 years old with type 1 diabetes.

CDR3 nucleotide sequence: TGTGCCAGCAGTGAAATACAGAACTATGGCTACACCTTC. Its protein is CASSEIQNYGYTF. The rearrangement links TRBV2 to TRBJ1-2, with D uncertain. This CDR3 comprises 13 residues. Trimming removed 2 bases from V and 2 bases from J, with 6 bases in between. The germline V gene encodes CDR1 SNHLY and CDR2 FYNNEI.